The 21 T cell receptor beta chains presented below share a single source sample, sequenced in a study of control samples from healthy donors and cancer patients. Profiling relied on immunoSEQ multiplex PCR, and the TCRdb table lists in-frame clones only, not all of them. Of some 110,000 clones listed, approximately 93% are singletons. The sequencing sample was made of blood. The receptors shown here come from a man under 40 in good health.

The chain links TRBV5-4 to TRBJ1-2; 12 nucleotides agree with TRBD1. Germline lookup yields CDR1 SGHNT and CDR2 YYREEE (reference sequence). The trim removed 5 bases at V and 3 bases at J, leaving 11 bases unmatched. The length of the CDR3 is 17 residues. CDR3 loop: CASSDRDRGRGDYGYTF. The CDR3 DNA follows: TGTGCCAGCAGTGACCGGGACAGGGGGCGCGGGGACTATGGCTACACCTTC.

The CDR3 is CASRRGNSPLHF. The CDR3, as DNA: TGTGCCAGCAGGCGAGGGAATTCACCCCTCCACTTT. The chain uses TRBV28 and TRBJ1-6; unclear D gene. Germline V lookup: CDR1 MDHEN, CDR2 SYDVKM. The V and J ends lost 6 bases and 7 bases respectively, with 7 bases between them. The CDR3 has 12 amino acids.

The CDR3 spells CATSEGQGLAGQPQHF. The CDR3 coding sequence is TGTGCCACCAGTGAGGGACAGGGGCTTGCGGGTCAGCCCCAGCATTTT. The chain couples TRBV24-1 to TRBJ1-5; 10 bases are a match to TRBD1. The CDR3 has 16 residues. The germline gives CDR1 KGHDR, CDR2 SFDVKD. Germline trimming cut 4 bases from V and 6 bases from J; bases unmatched to any gene: 8.

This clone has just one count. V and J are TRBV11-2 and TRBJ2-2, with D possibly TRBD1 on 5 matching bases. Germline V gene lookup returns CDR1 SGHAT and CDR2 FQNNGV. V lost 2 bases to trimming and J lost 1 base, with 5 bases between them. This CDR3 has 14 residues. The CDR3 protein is CASSLQGNTGELFF. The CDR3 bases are TGTGCCAGCAGCTTACAGGGGAACACCGGGGAGCTGTTTTTT.

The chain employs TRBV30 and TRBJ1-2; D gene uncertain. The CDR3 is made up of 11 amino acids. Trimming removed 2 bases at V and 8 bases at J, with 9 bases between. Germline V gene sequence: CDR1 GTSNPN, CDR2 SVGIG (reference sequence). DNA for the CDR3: TGTGCCTGGAGTAAGGAGATGGGCTACACCTTC. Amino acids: CAWSKEMGYTF.

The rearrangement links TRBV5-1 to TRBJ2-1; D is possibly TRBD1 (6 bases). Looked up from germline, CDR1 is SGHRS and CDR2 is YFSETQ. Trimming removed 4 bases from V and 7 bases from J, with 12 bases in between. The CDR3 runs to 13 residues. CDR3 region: CASSRDGQNEQFF. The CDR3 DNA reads TGCGCCAGCAGCCGTGATGGACAGAATGAGCAGTTCTTC. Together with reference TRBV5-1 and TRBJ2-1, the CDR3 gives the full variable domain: KAGVTQTPRYLIKTRGQQVTLSCSPISGHRSVSWYQQTPGQGLQFLFEYFSETQRNKGNFPGRFSGRQFSNSRSEMNVSTLELGDSALYLCASSRDGQNEQFFGPGTRLTVL.

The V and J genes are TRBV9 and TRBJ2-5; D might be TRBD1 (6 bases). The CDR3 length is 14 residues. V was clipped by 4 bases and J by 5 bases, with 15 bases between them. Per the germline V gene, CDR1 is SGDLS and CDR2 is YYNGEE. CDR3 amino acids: CASSPTTGLETQYF. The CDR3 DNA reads TGTGCCAGCAGCCCTACTACAGGGTTGGAGACCCAGTACTTC.

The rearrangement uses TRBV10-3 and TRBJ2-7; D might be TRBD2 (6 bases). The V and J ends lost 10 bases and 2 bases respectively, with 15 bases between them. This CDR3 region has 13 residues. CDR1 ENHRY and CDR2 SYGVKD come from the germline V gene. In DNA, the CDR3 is TGTGCCACCCGCCCGGAGGGTACCTACGAGCAGTACTTC. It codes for CATRPEGTYEQYF.

The CDR3 sequence: CASSARGDTQYF. Here the CDR3 DNA reads TGTGCCAGCAGTGCCAGGGGAGATACGCAGTATTTT. This rearrangement joins TRBV2 to TRBJ2-3; maybe TRBD1 (6 bases). Germline V CDR1 and CDR2: SNHLY, FYNNEI. The germline V and J ends were trimmed by 4 bases and 5 bases, with 7 bases remaining between them. The CDR3 length is 12 residues.

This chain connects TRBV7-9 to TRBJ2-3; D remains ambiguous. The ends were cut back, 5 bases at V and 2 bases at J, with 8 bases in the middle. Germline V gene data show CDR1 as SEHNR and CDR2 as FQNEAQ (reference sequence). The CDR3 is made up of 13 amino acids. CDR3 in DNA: TGTGCCAGCAGCCTGGCCCACACAGATACGCAGTATTTT. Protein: CASSLAHTDTQYF.

The CDR3 here is CASSQETSGLITVEQFF. The CDR3, as DNA: TGCGCCAGCAGCCAAGAGACTAGCGGCCTAATCACGGTTGAGCAGTTCTTC. This chain links TRBV4-1 with TRBJ2-1; TRBD2 matches 9 bases. The length of the CDR3 is 17 residues. The trim removed 0 bases at V and 9 bases at J, leaving 12 bases unmatched. Germline assignment: CDR1 MGHRA and CDR2 YSYEKL.

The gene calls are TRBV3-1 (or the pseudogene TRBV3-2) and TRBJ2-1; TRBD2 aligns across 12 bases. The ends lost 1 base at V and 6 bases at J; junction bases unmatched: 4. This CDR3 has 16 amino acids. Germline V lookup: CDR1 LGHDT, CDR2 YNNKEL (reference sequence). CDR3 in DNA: TGTGCCAGCAGCCAAGGACTAGCGGGGGCCTTCAATGAGCAGTTCTTC. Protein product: CASSQGLAGAFNEQFF.

This CDR3 is CASSVYEGGTEAFF. CDR3 nucleotides: TGTGCCAGCAGCGTATATGAGGGGGGCACTGAAGCTTTCTTT. The chain is built from TRBV9 and TRBJ1-1, with TRBD1 as a possible D gene (6 bases). Germline assignment: CDR1 SGDLS and CDR2 YYNGEE. There are 14 residues in the CDR3. Deletions cut 1 base from V and 4 bases from J, with 11 bases between.

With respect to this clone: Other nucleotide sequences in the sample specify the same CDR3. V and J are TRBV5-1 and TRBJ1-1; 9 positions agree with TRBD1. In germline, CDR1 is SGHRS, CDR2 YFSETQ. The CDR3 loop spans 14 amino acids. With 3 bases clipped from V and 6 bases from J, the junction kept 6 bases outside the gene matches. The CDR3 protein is CASSSGQGRAEAFF. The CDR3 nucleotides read TGCGCCAGCAGCTCCGGACAGGGGAGGGCTGAAGCTTTCTTT.

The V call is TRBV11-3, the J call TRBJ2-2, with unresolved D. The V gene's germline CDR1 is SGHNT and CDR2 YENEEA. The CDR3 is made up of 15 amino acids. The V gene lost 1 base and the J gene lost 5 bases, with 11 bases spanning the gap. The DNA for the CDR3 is TGTGCCAGCAGCTTAGCAGTCCTGGGGACCGGGGAGCTGTTTTTT. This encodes CASSLAVLGTGELFF.

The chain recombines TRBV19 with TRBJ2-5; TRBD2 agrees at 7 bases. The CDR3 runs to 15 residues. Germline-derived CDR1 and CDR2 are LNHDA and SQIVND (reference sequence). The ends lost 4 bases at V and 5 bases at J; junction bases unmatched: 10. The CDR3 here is CASSTQRGRIETQYF. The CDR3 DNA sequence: TGTGCCAGTAGTACCCAGCGGGGAAGGATTGAGACCCAGTACTTC.

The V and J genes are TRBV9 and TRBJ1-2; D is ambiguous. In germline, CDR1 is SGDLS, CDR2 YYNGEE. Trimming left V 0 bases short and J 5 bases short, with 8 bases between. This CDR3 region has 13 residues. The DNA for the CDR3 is TGTGCCAGCAGCGTAGTCGGGCTTTATGGCTACACCTTC. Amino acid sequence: CASSVVGLYGYTF.

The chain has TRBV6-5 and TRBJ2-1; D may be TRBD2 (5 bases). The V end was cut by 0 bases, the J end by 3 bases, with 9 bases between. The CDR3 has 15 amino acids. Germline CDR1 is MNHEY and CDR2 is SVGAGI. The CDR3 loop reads CASSYSGRIYNEQFF. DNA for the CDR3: TGTGCCAGCAGTTACTCGGGGAGAATCTACAATGAGCAGTTCTTC.

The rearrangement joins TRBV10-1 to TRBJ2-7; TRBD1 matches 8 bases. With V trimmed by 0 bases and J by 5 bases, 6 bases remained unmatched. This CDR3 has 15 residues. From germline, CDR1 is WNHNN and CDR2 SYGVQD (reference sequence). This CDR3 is CASSESGTGADEQYF. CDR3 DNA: TGCGCCAGCAGTGAGTCCGGGACAGGAGCCGACGAGCAGTACTTC.

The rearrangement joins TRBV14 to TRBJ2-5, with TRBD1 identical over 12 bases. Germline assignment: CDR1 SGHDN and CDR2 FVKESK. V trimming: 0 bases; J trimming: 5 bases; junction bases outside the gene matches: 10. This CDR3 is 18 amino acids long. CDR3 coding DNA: TGTGCCAGCAGCCAAGATAGAATGGGACAGGGGGCGTTGGAGACCCAGTACTTC. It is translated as CASSQDRMGQGALETQYF.

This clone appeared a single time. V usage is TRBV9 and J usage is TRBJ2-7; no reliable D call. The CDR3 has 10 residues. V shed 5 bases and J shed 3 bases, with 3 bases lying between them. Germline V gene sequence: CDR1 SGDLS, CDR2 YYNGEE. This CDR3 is CASRVYEQYF. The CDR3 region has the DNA TGTGCCAGCAGGGTCTACGAGCAGTACTTC.